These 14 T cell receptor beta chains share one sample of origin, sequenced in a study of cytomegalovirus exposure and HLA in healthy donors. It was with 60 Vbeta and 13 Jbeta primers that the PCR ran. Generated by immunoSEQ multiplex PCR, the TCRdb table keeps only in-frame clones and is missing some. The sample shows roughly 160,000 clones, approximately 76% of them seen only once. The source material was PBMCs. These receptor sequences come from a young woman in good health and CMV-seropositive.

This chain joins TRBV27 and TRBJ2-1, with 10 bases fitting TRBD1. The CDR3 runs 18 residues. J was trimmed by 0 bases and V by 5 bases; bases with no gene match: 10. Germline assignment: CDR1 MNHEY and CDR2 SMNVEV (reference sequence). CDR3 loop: CASSGETGGPSSYNEQFF. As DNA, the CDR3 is TGTGCCAGCAGTGGCGAGACAGGGGGCCCGAGCTCCTACAATGAGCAGTTCTTC.

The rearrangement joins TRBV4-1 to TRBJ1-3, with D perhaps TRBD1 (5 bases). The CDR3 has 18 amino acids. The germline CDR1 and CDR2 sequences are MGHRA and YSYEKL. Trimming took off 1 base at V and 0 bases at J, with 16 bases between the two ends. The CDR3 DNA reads TGCGCCAGCAGCCAAGGGGCGGCCAGGACAAGCTCTGGAAACACCATATATTTT. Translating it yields CASSQGAARTSSGNTIYF.

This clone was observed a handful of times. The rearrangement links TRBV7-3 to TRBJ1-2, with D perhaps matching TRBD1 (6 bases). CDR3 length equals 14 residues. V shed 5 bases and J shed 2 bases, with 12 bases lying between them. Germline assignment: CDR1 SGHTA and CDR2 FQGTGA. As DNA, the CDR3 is TGTGCCAGCAGCCCCCAAGGGGGAAACTATGGCTACACCTTC. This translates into CASSPQGGNYGYTF.

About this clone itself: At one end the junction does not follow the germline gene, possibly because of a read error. The CDR3 loop reads CASRYSGTGTYEQYF. The CDR3 region has the DNA TGTGCCAGCAGATACTCCGGGACAGGGACGTACGAGCAGTACTTC. The gene calls are TRBV6-5 and TRBJ2-5; 9 bases are a match to TRBD1. TRBJ2-7 matches the DNA end more closely, so the J call is doubtful. The CDR3 has 15 amino acids. Germline CDR1 reads MNHEY; CDR2 reads SVGAGI.

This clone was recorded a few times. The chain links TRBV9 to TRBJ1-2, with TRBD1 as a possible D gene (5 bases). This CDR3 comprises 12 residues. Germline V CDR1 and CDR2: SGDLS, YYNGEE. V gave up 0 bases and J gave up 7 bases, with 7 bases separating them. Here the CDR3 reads CASSVAGGGYTF. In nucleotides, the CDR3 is TGTGCCAGCAGCGTAGCGGGGGGTGGCTACACCTTC.

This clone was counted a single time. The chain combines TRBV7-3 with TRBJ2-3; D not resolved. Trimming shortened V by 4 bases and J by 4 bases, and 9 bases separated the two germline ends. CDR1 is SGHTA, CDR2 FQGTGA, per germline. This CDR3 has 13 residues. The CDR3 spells CASSSHLADTQYF. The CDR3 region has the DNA TGTGCCAGCAGCTCCCATCTAGCAGATACGCAGTATTTT.

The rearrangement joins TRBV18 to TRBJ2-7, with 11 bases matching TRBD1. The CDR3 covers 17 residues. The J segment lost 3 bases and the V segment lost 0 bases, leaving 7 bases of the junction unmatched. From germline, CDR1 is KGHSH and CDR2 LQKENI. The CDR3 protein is CASSPPSSGTGGYEQYF. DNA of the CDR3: TGTGCCAGCTCACCACCCTCATCCGGGACAGGGGGCTACGAGCAGTACTTC.

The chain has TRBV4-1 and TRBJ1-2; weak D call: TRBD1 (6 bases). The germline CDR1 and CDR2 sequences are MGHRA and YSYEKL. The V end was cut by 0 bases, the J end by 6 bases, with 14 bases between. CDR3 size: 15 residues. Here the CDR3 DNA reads TGCGCCAGCAGCCAAGATGTCGGGGGGCGGAATGGCTACACCTTC. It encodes CASSQDVGGRNGYTF.

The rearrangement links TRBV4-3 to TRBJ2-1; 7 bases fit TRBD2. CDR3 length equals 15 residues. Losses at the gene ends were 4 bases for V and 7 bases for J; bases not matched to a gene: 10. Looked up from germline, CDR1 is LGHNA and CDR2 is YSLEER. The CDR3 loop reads CASSRGTGGLNEQFF. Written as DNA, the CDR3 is TGCGCCAGCAGCCGAGGCACGGGGGGTCTAAATGAGCAGTTCTTC.

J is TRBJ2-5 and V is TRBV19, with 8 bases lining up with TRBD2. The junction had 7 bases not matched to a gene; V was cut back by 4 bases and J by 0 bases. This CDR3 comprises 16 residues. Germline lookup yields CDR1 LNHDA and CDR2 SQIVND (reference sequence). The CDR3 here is CASSTELAAYQETQYF. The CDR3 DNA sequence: TGTGCCAGTAGTACCGAACTAGCGGCGTACCAAGAGACCCAGTACTTC.

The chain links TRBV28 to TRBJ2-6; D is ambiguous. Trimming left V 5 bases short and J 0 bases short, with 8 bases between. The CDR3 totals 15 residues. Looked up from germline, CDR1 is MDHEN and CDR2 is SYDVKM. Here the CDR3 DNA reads TGTGCCAGCAGTCCCCGTTACTCTGGGGCCAACGTCCTGACTTTC. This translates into CASSPRYSGANVLTF.

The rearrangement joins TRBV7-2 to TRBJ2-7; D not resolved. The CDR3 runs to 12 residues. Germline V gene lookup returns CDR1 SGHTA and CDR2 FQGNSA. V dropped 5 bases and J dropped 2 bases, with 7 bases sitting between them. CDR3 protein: CASSPQTYEQYF. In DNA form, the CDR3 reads TGTGCCAGCAGCCCCCAGACCTACGAGCAGTACTTC.

The chain's CDR3 is CAIRPGQRPMGGYTF. In DNA, the CDR3 is TGTGCCATCAGGCCGGGACAGCGACCTATGGGGGGCTACACCTTC. This chain connects TRBV10-3 to TRBJ1-2, with TRBD1 identical over 7 bases. Germline CDR1 is ENHRY and CDR2 is SYGVKD. Germline trimming cut 6 bases from V and 8 bases from J; bases unmatched to any gene: 15. The CDR3 has 15 residues.

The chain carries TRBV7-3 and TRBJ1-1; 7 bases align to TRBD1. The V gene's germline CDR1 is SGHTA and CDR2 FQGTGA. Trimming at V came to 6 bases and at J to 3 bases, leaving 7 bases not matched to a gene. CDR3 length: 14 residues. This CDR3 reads CASRRDRVDTEAFF. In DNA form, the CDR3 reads TGTGCCAGCAGGAGAGACAGGGTGGACACTGAAGCTTTCTTT. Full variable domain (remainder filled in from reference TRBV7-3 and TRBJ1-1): GAGVSQTPSNKVTEKGKYVELRCDPISGHTALYWYRQSLGQGPEFLIYFQGTGAADDSGLPNDRFFAVRPEGSVSTLKIQRTERGDSAVYLCASRRDRVDTEAFFGQGTRLTVV.